This T cell receptor beta chain was profiled in a study of metastatic and nonmetastatic thyroid tumors. Study overall: The comparison covered peripheral blood and tumor or nodule tissue in malignant and benign thyroid patients.

Study processing details: A classifier for distant metastasis in papillary thyroid cancer was constructed using CDR3 differences observed across clinicopathological groups. With MiXCR, TCRdb reprocessed the PCR reads. In this record, the V and J calls reflect TCRdb's handling and not the investigators' own analysis. The data show around 16,000 clones, with 15% to 19% seen just once and approximately 15% held by the top ten. This clone was observed many times. The V gene end was trimmed by 4 bases and the J gene end by 3 bases; junction bases not matched to a gene: 5. CDR3 length: 16 amino acids. The germline CDR1 and CDR2 sequences are SGHKS and YYEKEE (reference sequence). Not a single patient had been given any form of treatment at any point before undergoing thyroid surgery.

The sample taken for sequencing was blood. The TCR originated in a female donor with papillary thyroid cancer or a benign thyroid nodule (not recorded which). Some clones in this sample may be carry-over from other donors' samples. The chain recombines TRBV5-5 with TRBJ2-2; TRBD1 aligns across 11 bases. CDR3 loop: CASSGGQGDYTGELFF. DNA of the CDR3: TGTGCCAGCAGCGGGGGACAGGGGGATTACACCGGGGAGCTGTTTTTT.